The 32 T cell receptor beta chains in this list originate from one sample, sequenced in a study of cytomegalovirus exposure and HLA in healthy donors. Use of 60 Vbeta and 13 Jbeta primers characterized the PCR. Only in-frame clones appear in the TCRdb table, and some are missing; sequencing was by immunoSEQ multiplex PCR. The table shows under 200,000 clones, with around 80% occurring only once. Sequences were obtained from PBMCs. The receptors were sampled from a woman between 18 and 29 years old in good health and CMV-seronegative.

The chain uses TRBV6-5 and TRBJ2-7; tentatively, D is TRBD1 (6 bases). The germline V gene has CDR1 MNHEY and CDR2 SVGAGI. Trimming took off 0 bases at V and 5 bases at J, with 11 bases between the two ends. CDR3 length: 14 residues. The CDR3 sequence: CASSYSAGDDEQYF. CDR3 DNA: TGTGCCAGCAGTTACTCGGCAGGGGACGACGAGCAGTACTTC.

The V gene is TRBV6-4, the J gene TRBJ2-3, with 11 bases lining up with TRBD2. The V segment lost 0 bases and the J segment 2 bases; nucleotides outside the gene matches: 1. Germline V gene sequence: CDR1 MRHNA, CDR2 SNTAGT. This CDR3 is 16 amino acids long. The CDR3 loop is CASSDSTSGNTDTQYF. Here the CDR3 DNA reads TGTGCCAGCAGTGACTCGACTAGCGGGAACACAGATACGCAGTATTTT.

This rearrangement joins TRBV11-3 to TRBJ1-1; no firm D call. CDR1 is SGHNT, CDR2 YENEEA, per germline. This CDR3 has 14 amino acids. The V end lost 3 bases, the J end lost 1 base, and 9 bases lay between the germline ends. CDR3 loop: CASSFSASNTEAFF. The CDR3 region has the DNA TGTGCCAGCAGCTTCTCCGCGTCGAACACTGAAGCTTTCTTT.

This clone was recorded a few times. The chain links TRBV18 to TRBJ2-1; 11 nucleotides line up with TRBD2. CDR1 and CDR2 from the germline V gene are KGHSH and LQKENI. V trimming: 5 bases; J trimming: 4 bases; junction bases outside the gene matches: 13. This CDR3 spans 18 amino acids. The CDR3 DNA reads TGTGCCAGCTCATCCGAGTACGAACCTAGCGGGAGGTACAATGAGCAGTTCTTC. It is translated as CASSSEYEPSGRYNEQFF.

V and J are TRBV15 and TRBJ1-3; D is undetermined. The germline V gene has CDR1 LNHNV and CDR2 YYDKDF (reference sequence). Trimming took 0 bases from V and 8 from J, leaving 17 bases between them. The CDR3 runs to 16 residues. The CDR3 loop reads CATSRDKTSGDDTIYF. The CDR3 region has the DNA TGTGCCACCAGCAGAGATAAGACGAGCGGAGATGACACCATATATTTT.

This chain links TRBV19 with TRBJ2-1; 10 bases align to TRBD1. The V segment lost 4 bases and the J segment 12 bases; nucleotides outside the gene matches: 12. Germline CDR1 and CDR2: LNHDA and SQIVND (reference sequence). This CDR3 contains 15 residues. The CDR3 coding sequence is TGTGCCAGTAGTAGAACCGGGACAGGGGCCGGTGGGCAGTTCTTC. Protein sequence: CASSRTGTGAGGQFF. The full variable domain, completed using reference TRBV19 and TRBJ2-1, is DGGITQSPKYLFRKEGQNVTLSCEQNLNHDAMYWYRQDPGQGLRLIYYSQIVNDFQKGDIAEGYSVSREKKESFPLTVTSAQKNPTAFYLCASSRTGTGAGGQFFGPGTRLTVL.

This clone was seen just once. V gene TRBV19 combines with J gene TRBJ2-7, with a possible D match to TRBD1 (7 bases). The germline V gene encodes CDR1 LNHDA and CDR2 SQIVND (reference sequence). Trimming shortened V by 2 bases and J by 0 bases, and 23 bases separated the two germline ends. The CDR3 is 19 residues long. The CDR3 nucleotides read TGTGCCAGTAGTATACGGGGGTACCCGACAGGGCTACACTCCTACGAGCAGTACTTC. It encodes CASSIRGYPTGLHSYEQYF.

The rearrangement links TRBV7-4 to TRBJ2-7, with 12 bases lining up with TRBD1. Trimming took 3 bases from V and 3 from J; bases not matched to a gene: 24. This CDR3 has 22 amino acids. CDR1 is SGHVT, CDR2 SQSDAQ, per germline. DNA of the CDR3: TGTGCCAGCAGCTTCGTGGTTAGGGAGCGTGCTAAAGGGACAGGGGGCTTCTACGAGCAGTACTTC. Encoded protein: CASSFVVRERAKGTGGFYEQYF.

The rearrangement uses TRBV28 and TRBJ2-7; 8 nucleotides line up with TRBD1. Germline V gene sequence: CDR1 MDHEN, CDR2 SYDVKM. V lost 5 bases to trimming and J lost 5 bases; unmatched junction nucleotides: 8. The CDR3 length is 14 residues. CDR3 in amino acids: CASSADRGIDEQYF. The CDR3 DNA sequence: TGTGCCAGCAGTGCAGACAGGGGAATTGACGAGCAGTACTTC.

In DNA, the CDR3 is TGTGCCAGCAGTGACCAACCGGGACAGGGGGCGGCTGAGCAGTTCTTC. Residues: CASSDQPGQGAAEQFF. This chain joins TRBV6-4 and TRBJ2-1, with 12 bases identical to TRBD1. V was pared by 2 bases and J by 9 bases, with 8 bases of the junction left unmatched. There are 16 residues in the CDR3. CDR1 is MRHNA and CDR2 is SNTAGT in the germline V gene.

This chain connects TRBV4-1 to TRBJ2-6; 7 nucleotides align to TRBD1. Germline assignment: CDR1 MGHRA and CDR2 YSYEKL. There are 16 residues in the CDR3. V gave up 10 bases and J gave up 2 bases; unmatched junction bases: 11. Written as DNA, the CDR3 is TGCGCCACCTCTACAGGGGTCTTCACTGGGGCCAACGTCCTGACTTTC. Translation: CATSTGVFTGANVLTF.

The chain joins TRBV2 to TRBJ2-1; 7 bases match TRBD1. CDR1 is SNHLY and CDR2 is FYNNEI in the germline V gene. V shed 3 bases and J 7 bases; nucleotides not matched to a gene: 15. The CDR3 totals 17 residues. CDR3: CASSDYIGQAVGNEQFF. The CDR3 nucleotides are TGTGCCAGCAGTGACTACATCGGACAGGCAGTTGGAAATGAGCAGTTCTTC.

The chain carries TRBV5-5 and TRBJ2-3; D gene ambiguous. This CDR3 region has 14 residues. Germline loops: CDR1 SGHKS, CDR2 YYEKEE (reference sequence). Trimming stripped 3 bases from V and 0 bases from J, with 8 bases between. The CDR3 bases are TGTGCCAGCAGCTCCAGATTTAGCACAGATACGCAGTATTTT. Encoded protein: CASSSRFSTDTQYF.

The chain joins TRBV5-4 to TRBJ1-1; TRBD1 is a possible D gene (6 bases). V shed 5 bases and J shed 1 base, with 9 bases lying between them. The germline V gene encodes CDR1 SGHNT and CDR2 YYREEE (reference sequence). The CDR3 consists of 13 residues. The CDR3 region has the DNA TGTGCCAGCAGTTGGGGACAGAACACTGAAGCTTTCTTT. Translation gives CASSWGQNTEAFF.

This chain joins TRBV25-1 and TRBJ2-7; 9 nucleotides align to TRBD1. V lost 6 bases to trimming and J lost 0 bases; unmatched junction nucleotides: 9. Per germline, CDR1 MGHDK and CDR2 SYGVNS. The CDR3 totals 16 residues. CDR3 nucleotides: TGTGCCAGCAGGCGGACAGGGGTAACGAGCTCCTACGAGCAGTACTTC. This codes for CASRRTGVTSSYEQYF.

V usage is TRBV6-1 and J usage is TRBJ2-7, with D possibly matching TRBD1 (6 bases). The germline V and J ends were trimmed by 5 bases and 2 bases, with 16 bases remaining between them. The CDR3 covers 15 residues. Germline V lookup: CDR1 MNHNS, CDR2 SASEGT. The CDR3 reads CASSSRGRTAYEQYF. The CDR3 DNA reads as TGTGCCAGCAGTTCCAGAGGACGGACAGCCTACGAGCAGTACTTC.

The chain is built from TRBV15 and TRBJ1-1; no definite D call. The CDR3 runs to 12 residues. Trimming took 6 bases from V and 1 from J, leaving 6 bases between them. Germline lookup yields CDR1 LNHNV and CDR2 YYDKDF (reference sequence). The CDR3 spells CATSPGNTEAFF. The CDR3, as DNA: TGTGCCACCAGTCCAGGGAACACTGAAGCTTTCTTT.

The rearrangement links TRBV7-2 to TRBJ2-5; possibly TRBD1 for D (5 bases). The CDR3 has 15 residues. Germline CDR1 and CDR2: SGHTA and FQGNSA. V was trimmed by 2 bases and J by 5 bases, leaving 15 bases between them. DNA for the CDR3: TGTGCCAGCAGCTTACCCCGGCAGGGTTGGGAGACCCAGTACTTC. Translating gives CASSLPRQGWETQYF.

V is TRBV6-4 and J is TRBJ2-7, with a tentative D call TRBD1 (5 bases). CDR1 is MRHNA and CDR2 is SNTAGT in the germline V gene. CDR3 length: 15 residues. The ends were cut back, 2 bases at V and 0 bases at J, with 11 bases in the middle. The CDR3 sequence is CASSDETVSSYEQYF. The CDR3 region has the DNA TGTGCCAGCAGTGACGAGACAGTGAGCTCCTACGAGCAGTACTTC.

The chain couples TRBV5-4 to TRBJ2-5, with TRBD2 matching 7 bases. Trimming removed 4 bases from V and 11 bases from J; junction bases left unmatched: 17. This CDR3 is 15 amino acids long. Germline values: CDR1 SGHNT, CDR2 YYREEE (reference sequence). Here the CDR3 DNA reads TGTGCCAGCAGCGTCGAGCGGGACGGGCTGGGGGAGCAGTACTTC. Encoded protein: CASSVERDGLGEQYF.

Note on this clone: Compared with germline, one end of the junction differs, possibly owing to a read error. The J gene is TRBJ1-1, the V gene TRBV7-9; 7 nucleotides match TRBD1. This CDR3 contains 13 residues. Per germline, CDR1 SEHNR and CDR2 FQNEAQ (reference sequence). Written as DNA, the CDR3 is TGTTCCAGCAGCTTACTTGACAGGGACGAAGCTTTCTTT. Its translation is CSSSLLDRDEAFF.

The DNA for the CDR3 is TGTGCCAGCAAGAGACAGGGATTGGACTGGGACTCACCCCTCCACTTT. The encoded protein is CASKRQGLDWDSPLHF. V gene TRBV27 combines with J gene TRBJ1-6; TRBD1 aligns across 7 bases. Per germline, CDR1 MNHEY and CDR2 SMNVEV (reference sequence). Trimming took 7 bases from V and 10 from J; bases not matched to a gene: 16. CDR3 length equals 16 residues.

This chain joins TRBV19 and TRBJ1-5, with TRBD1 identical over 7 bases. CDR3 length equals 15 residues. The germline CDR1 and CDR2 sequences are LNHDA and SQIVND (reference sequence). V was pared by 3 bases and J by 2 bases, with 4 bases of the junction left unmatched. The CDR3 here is CASSIGQAGNQPQHF. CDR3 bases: TGTGCCAGTAGTATCGGACAGGCTGGCAATCAGCCCCAGCATTTT.

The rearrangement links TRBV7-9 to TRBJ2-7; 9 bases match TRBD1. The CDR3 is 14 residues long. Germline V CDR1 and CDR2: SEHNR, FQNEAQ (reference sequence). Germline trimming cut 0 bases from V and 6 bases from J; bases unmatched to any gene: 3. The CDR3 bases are TGTGCCAGCAGCTTAGCCGGGACAGGGCGCGAGCAGTACTTC. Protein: CASSLAGTGREQYF. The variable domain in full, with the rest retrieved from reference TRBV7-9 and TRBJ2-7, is DTGVSQNPRHKITKRGQNVTFRCDPISEHNRLYWYRQTLGQGPEFLTYFQNEAQLEKSRLLSDRFSAERPKGSFSTLEIQRTEQGDSAMYLCASSLAGTGREQYFGPGTRLTVT.

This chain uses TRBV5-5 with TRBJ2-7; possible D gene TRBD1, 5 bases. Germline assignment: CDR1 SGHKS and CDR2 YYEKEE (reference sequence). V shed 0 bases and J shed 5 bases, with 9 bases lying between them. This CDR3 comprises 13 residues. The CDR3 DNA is TGTGCCAGCAGCTTGGAGGGGTTCAACGAGCAGTACTTC. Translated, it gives CASSLEGFNEQYF.

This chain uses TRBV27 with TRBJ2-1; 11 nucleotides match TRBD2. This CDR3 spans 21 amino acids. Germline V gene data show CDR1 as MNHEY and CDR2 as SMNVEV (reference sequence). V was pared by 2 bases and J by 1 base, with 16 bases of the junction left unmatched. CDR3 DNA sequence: TGTGCCAGCAGTTTAAGGAGAAGACTAGCGGGATCGAGTTGGTCCTACAATGAGCAGTTCTTC. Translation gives CASSLRRRLAGSSWSYNEQFF.

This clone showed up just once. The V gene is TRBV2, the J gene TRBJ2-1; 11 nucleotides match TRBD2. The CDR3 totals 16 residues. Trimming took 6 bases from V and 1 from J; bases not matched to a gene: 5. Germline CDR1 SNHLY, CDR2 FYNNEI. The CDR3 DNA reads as TGTGCCAGCAGGTGGACTAGCGGGCTTTCCTACAATGAGCAGTTCTTC. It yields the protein CASRWTSGLSYNEQFF.

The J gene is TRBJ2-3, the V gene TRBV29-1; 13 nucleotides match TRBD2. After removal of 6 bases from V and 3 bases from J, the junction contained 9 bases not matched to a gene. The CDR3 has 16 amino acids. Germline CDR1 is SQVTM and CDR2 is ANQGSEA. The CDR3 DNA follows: TGCAGCGTGTATGGACTAGCGGGAGTCGAGACAGATACGCAGTATTTT. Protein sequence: CSVYGLAGVETDTQYF.

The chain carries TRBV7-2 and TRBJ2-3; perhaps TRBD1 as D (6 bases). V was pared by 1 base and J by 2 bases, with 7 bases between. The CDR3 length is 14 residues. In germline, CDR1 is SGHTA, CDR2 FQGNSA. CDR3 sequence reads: CASSLGQDTDTQYF. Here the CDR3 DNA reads TGTGCCAGCAGCTTAGGACAGGACACAGATACGCAGTATTTT.

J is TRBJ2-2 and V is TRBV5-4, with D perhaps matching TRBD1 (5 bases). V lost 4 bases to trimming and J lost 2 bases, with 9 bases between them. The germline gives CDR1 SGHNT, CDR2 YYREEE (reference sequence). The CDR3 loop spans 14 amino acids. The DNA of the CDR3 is TGTGCCAGCAGCGCAGGACACAACACCGGGGAGCTGTTTTTT. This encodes CASSAGHNTGELFF. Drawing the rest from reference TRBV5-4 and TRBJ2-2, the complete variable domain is ETGVTQSPTHLIKTRGQQVTLRCSSQSGHNTVSWYQQALGQGPQFIFQYYREEENGRGNFPPRFSGLQFPNYSSELNVNALELDDSALYLCASSAGHNTGELFFGEGSRLTVL.

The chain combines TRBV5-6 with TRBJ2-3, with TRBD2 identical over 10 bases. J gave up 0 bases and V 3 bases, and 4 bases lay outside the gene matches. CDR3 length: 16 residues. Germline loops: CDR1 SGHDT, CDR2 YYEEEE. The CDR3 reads CASSSTSGYSTDTQYF. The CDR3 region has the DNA TGTGCCAGCAGCTCGACTAGCGGGTATAGCACAGATACGCAGTATTTT.

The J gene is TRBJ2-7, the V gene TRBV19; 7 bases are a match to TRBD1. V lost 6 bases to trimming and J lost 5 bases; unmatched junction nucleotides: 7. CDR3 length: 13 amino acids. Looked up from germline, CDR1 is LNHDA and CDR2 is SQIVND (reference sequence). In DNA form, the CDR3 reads TGTGCCAGTAGCGTTGACAGGGAAGACGAGCAGTACTTC. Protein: CASSVDREDEQYF. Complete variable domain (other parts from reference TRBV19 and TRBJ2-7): DGGITQSPKYLFRKEGQNVTLSCEQNLNHDAMYWYRQDPGQGLRLIYYSQIVNDFQKGDIAEGYSVSREKKESFPLTVTSAQKNPTAFYLCASSVDREDEQYFGPGTRLTVT.